This record covers a single TCR beta chain. The data belong to a study of shared clonotypes between healthy human individuals. The repertoire was sequenced with immunoSEQ multiplex PCR; TCRdb's copy has only in-frame clones and lacks some. The sample shows more than 500,000 clones, about 96% of them seen only once. This CDR3 region has 13 residues. Trimming pared 7 bases from V and 3 bases from J, leaving 12 bases between. Germline V gene data show CDR1 as MNHEY and CDR2 as SVGAGI. Material: naive CD4+ T cells sorted from blood. Subset specified: CD45RA+ positively selected. The J gene is TRBJ1-1, the V gene TRBV6-5, with a possible D match to TRBD1 (6 bases). The receptor was derived from a woman in her 30s in good health. This CDR3 reads CASNRQVHTEAFF. The CDR3 DNA follows: TGTGCCAGCAATCGACAGGTCCACACTGAAGCTTTCTTT.